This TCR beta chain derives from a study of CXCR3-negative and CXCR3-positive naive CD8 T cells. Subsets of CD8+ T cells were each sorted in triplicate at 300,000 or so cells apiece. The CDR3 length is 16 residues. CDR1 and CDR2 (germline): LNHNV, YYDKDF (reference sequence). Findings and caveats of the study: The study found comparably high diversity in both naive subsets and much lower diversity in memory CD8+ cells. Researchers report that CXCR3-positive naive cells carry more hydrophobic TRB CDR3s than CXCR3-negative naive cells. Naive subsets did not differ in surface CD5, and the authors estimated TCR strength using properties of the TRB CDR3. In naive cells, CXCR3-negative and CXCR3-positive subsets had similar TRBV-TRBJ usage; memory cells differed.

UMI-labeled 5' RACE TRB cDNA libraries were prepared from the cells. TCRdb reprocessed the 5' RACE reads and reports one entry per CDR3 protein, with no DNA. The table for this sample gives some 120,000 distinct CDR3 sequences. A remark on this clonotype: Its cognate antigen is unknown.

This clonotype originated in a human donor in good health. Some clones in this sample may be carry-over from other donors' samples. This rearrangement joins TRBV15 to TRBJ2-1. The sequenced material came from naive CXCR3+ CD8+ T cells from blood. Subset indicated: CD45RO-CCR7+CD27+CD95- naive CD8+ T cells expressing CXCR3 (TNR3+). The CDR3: CATSREDRGSYNEQFF.